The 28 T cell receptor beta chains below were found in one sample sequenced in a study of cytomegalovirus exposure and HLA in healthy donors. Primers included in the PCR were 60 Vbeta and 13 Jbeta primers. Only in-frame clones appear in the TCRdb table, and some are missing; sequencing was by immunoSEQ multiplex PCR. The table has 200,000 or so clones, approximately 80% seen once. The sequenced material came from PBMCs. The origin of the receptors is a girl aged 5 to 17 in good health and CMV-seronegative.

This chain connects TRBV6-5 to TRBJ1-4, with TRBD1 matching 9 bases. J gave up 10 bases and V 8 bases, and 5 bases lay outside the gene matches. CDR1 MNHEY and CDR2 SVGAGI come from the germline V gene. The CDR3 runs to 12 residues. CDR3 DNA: TGTGCCAGCCAAACAGGGGGCGGAAAACTGTTTTTT. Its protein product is CASQTGGGKLFF.

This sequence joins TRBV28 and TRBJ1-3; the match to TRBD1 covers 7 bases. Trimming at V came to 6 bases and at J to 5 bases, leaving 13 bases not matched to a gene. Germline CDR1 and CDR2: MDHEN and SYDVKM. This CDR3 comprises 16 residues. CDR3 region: CASSDPSQGQRNTIYF. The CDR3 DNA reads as TGTGCCAGCAGCGATCCCTCACAGGGGCAGCGAAACACCATATATTTT.

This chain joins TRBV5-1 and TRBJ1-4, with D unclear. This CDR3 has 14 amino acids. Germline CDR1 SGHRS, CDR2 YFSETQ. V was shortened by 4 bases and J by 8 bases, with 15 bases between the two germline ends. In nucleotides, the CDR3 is TGCGCCAGCAGCCTTTCTATCTCAAAAGAAAAACTGTTTTTT. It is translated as CASSLSISKEKLFF.

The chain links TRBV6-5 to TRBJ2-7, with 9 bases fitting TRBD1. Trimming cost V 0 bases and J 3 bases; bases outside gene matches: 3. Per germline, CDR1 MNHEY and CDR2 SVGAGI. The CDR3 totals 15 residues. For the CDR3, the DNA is TGTGCCAGCAGTTACTCGTACAGGGGGCTCTACGAGCAGTACTTC. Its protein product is CASSYSYRGLYEQYF.

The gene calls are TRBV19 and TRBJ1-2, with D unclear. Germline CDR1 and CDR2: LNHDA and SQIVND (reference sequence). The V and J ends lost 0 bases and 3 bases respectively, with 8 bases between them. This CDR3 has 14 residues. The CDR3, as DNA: TGTGCCAGTAGTATAGACGGCGGTGACTATGGCTACACCTTC. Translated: CASSIDGGDYGYTF. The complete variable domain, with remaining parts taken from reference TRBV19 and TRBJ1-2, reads DGGITQSPKYLFRKEGQNVTLSCEQNLNHDAMYWYRQDPGQGLRLIYYSQIVNDFQKGDIAEGYSVSREKKESFPLTVTSAQKNPTAFYLCASSIDGGDYGYTFGSGTRLTVV.

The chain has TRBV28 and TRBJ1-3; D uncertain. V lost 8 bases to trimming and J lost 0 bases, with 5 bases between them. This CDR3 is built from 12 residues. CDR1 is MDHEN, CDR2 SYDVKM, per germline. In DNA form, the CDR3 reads TGTGCCAGCCGGGACTCTGGAAACACCATATATTTT. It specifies CASRDSGNTIYF.

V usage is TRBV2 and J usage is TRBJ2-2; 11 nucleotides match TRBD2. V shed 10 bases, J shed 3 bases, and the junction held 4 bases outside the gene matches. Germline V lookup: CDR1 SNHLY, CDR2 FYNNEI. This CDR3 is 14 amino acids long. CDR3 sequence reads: CANRLAGYTGELFF. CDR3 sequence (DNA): TGTGCCAACAGACTAGCGGGATACACCGGGGAGCTGTTTTTT.

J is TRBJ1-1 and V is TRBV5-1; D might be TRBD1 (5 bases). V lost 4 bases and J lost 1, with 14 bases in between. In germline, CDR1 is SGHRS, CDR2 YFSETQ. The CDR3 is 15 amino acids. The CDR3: CASSLGALGNTEAFF. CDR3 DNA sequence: TGCGCCAGCAGCCTTGGGGCGCTGGGGAACACTGAAGCTTTCTTT.

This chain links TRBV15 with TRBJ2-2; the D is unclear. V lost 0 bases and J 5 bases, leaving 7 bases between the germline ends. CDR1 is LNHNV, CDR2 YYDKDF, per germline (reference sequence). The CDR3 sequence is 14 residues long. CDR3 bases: TGTGCCACCAGCAGAGATCAGTTGACCGGGGAGCTGTTTTTT. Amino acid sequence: CATSRDQLTGELFF.

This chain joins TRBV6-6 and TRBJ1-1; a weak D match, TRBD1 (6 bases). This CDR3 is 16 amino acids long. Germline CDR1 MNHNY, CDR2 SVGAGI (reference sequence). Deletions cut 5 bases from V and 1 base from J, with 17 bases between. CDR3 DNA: TGTGCCAGCAGTAAATCCTCGGTAGGGGGGAACACTGAAGCTTTCTTT. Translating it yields CASSKSSVGGNTEAFF.

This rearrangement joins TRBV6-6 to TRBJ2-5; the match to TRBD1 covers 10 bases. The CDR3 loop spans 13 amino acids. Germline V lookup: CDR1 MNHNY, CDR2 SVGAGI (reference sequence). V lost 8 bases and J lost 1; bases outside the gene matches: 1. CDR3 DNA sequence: TGTGCCAGCCGGGACAGGGGCCAAGAGACCCAGTACTTC. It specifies CASRDRGQETQYF.

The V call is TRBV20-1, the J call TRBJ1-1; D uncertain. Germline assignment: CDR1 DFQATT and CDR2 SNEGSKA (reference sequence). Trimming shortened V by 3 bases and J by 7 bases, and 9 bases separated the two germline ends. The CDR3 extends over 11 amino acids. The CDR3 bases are TGCAGTGCTAGTGTGGCAGTTGAAGCTTTCTTT. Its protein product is CSASVAVEAFF.

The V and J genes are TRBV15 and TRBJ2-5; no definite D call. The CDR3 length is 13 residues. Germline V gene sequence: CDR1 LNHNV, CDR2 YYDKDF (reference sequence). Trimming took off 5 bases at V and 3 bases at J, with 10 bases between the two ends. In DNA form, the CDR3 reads TGTGCCACCAGCCCAAGACACGAAGAGACCCAGTACTTC. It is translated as CATSPRHEETQYF.

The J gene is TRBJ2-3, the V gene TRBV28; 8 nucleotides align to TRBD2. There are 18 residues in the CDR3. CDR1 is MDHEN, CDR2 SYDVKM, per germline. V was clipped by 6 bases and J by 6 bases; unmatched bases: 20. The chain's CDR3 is CASSIPGLVKSKLDTQYF. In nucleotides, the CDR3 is TGTGCCAGCAGCATTCCGGGACTAGTTAAGTCTAAGTTGGATACGCAGTATTTT.

CDR3 nucleotides: TGTGCCAGCAGCAAAAGGACAGGAAAATCCTACGAGCAGTACTTC. It yields the protein CASSKRTGKSYEQYF. The chain is built from TRBV21-1 and TRBJ2-7; the table names TRBD1, a call not compared with the DNA. TRBV21-1 is a listed pseudogene. The CDR3 is 15 amino acids.

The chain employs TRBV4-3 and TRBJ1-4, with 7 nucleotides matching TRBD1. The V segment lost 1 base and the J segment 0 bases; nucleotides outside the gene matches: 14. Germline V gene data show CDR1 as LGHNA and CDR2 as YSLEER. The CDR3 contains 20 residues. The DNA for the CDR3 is TGCGCCAGCAGCCAAGTTCCCCCGGGACAGCAATTTACAACTAATGAAAAACTGTTTTTT. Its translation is CASSQVPPGQQFTTNEKLFF.

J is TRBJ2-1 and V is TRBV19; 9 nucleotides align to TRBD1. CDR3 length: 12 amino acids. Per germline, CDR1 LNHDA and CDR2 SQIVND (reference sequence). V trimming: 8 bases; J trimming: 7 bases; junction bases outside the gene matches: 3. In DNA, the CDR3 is TGTGCCAGTCAAGACAGGGGGAATGAGCAGTTCTTC. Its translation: CASQDRGNEQFF.

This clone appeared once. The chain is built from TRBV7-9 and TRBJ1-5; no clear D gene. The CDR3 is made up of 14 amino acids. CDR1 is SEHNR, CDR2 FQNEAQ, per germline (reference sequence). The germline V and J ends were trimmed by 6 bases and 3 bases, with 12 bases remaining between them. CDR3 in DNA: TGTGCCAGCAGTTCGCAGGCTCCCAATCAGCCCCAGCATTTT. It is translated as CASSSQAPNQPQHF.

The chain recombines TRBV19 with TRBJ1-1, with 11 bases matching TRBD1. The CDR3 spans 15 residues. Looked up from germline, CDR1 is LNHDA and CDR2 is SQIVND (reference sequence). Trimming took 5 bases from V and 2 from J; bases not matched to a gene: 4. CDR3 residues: CASSWTGGLNTEAFF. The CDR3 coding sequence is TGTGCCAGTAGTTGGACAGGGGGCTTAAACACTGAAGCTTTCTTT.

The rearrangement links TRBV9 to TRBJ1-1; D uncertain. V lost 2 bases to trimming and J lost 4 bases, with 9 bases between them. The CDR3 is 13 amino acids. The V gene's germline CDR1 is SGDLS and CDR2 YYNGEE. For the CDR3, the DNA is TGTGCCAGCAGCGTGAGTTTGCGCACTGAAGCTTTCTTT. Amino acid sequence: CASSVSLRTEAFF.

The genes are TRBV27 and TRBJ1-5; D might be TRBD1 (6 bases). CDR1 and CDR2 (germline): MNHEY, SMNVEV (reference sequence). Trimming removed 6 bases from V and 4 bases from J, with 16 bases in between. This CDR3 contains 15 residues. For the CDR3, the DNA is TGTGCCAGCAGACACAGGGATAATACGAATCAGCCCCAGCATTTT. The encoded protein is CASRHRDNTNQPQHF.

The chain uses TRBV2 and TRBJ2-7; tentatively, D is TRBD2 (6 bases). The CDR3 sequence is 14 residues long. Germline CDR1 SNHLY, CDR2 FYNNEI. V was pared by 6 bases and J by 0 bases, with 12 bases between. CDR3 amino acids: CASRIYGSSYEQYF. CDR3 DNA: TGTGCCAGCAGAATCTACGGGAGCTCCTACGAGCAGTACTTC. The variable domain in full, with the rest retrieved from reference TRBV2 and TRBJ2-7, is EPEVTQTPSHQVTQMGQEVILRCVPISNHLYFYWYRQILGQKVEFLVSFYNNEISEKSEIFDDQFSVERPDGSNFTLKIRSTKLEDSAMYFCASRIYGSSYEQYFGPGTRLTVT.

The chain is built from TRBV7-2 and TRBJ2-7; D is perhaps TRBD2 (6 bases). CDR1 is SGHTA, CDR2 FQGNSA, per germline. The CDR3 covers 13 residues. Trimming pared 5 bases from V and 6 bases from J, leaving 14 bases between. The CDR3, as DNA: TGTGCCAGCAGCCCAAGGAGGGGAAGCGAGCAGTACTTC. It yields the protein CASSPRRGSEQYF.

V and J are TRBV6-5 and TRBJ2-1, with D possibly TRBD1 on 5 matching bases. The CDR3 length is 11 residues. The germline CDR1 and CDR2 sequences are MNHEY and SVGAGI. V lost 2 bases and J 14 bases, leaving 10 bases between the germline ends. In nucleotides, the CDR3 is TGTGCCAGCAGTTACGGGGTCAGGGAGTTCTTC. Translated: CASSYGVREFF.

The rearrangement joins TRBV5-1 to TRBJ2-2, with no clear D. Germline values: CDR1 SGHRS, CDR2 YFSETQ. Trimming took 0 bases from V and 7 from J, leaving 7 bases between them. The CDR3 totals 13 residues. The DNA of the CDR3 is TGCGCCAGCAGCTTGGATGATAGCGGGGAGCTGTTTTTT. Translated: CASSLDDSGELFF.

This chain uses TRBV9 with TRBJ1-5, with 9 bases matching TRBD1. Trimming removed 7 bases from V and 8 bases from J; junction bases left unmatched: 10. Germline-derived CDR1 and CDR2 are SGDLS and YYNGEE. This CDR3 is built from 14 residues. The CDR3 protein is CASGPGTGFEPQHF. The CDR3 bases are TGTGCCAGCGGTCCCGGGACAGGGTTCGAGCCCCAGCATTTT. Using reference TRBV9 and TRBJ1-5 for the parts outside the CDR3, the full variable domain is DSGVTQTPKHLITATGQRVTLRCSPRSGDLSVYWYQQSLDQGLQFLIQYYNGEERAKGNILERFSAQQFPDLHSELNLSSLELGDSALYFCASGPGTGFEPQHFGDGTRLSIL.

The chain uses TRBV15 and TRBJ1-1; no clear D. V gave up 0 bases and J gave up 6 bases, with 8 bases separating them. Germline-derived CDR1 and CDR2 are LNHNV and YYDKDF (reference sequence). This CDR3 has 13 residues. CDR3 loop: CATSRDPGSEAFF. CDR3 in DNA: TGTGCCACCAGCAGAGATCCTGGCTCTGAAGCTTTCTTT.

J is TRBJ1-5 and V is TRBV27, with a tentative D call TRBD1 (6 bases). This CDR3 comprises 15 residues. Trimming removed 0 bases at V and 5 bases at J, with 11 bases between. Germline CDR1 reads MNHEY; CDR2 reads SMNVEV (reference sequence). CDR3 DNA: TGTGCCAGCAGTTTATCGGGGGGGCGCGATCAGCCCCAGCATTTT. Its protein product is CASSLSGGRDQPQHF.